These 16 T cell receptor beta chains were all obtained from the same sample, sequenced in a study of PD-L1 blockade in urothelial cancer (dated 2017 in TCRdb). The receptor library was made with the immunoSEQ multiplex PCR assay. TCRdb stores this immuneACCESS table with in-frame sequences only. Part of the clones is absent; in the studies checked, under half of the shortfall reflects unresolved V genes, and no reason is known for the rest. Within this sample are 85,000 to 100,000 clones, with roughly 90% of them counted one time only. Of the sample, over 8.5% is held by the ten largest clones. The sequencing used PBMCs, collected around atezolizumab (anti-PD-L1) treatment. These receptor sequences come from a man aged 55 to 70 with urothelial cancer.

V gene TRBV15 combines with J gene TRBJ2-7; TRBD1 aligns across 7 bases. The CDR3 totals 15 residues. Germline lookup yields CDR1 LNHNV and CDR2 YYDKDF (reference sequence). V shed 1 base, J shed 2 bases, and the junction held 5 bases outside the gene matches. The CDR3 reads CATSRGGQQTYEQYF. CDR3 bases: TGTGCCACCAGCAGAGGGGGACAGCAAACCTACGAGCAGTACTTC. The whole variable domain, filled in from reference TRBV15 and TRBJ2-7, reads DAMVIQNPRYQVTQFGKPVTLSCSQTLNHNVMYWYQQKSSQAPKLLFHYYDKDFNNEADTPDNFQSRRPNTSFCFLDIRSPGLGDTAMYLCATSRGGQQTYEQYFGPGTRLTVT.

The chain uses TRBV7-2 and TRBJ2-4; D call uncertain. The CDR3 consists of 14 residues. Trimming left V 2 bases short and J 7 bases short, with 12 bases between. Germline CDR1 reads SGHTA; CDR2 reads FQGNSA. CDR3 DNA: TGTGCCAGCAGCTTACGGCCCCCCGGGAACATTCAGTACTTC. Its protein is CASSLRPPGNIQYF.

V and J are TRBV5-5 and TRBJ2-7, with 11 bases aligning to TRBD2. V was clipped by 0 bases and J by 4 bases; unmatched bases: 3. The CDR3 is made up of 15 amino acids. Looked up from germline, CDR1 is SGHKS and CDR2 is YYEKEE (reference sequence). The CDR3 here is CASSLATSGAYEQYF. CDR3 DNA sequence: TGTGCCAGCAGCTTGGCGACTAGCGGGGCTTACGAGCAGTACTTC.

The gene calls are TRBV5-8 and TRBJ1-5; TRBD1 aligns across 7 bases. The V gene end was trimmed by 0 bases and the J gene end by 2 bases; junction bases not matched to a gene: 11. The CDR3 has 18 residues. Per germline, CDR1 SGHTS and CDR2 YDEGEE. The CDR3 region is CASSLGGVLGGGNQPQHF. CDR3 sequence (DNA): TGTGCCAGCAGCTTGGGGGGGGTTTTAGGGGGCGGCAATCAGCCCCAGCATTTT.

The CDR3 nucleotides are TGTGCCAGCAGTGGAAGGACAGGAGCCACAGATACGCAGTATTTT. Its protein product is CASSGRTGATDTQYF. The chain couples TRBV2 to TRBJ2-3, with 7 bases fitting TRBD1. CDR3 length: 15 amino acids. CDR1 SNHLY and CDR2 FYNNEI come from the germline V gene. The V segment lost 4 bases and the J segment 2 bases; nucleotides outside the gene matches: 6.

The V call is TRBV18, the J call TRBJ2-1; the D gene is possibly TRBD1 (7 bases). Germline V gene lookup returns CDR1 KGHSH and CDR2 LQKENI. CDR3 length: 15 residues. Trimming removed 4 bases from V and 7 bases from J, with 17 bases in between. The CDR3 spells CASSLLTGAGNEQFF. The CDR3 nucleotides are TGTGCCAGCTCACTCCTCACAGGGGCGGGAAATGAGCAGTTCTTC.

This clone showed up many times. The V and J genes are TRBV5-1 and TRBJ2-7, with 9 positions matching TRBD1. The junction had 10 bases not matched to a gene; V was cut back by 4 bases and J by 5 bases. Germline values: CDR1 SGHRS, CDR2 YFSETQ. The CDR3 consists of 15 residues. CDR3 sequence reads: CASSPAGQGSHEQYF. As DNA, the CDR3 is TGCGCCAGCAGCCCCGCTGGACAGGGGTCCCACGAGCAGTACTTC. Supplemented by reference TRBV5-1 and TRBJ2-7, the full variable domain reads KAGVTQTPRYLIKTRGQQVTLSCSPISGHRSVSWYQQTPGQGLQFLFEYFSETQRNKGNFPGRFSGRQFSNSRSEMNVSTLELGDSALYLCASSPAGQGSHEQYFGPGTRLTVT.

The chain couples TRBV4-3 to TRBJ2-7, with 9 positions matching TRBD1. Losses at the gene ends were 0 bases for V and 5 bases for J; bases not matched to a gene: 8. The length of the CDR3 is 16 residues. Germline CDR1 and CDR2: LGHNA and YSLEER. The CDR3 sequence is CASSQDIGQGRDEQYF. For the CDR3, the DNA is TGCGCCAGCAGCCAAGATATCGGACAGGGGAGGGACGAGCAGTACTTC.

CDR3 in DNA: TGTGCCAGCAGCTTAACTCCTGGGACTGGAAAGTATGGCTACACCTTC. Translated, it gives CASSLTPGTGKYGYTF. The V and J genes are TRBV5-6 and TRBJ1-2; the D gene is possibly TRBD1 (5 bases). Trimming cost V 2 bases and J 5 bases, with 19 bases left between them. There are 16 residues in the CDR3. CDR1 and CDR2 from the germline V gene are SGHDT and YYEEEE.

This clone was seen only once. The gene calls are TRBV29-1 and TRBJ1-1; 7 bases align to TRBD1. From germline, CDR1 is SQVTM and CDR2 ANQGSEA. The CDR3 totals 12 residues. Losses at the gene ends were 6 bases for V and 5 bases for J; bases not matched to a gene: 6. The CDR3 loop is CSVNRGETEAFF. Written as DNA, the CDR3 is TGCAGCGTAAACAGGGGAGAAACTGAAGCTTTCTTT.

CDR3 amino acids: CASSQAGTNYGYTF. As DNA, the CDR3 is TGCGCCAGCAGCCAAGCGGGGACTAACTATGGCTACACCTTC. The rearrangement uses TRBV4-3 and TRBJ1-2; D is unclear. The CDR3 spans 14 residues. V was trimmed by 1 base and J by 0 bases, leaving 6 bases between them. Per germline, CDR1 LGHNA and CDR2 YSLEER.

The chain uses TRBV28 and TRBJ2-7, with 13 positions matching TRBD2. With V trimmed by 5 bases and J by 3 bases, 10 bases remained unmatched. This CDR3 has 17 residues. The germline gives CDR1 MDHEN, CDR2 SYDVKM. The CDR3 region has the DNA TGTGCCAGCAGTACTCAAAAGGGACTAGCGGGACACTACGAGCAGTACTTC. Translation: CASSTQKGLAGHYEQYF. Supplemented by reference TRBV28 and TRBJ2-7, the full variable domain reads DVKVTQSSRYLVKRTGEKVFLECVQDMDHENMFWYRQDPGLGLRLIYFSYDVKMKEKGDIPEGYSVSREKKERFSLILESASTNQTSMYLCASSTQKGLAGHYEQYFGPGTRLTVT.

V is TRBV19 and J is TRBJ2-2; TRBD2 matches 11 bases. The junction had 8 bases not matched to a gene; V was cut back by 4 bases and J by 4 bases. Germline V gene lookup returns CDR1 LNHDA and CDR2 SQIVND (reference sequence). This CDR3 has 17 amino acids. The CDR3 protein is CASSTSLAGVSTGELFF. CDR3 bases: TGTGCCAGTAGTACTTCACTAGCGGGAGTAAGCACCGGGGAGCTGTTTTTT.

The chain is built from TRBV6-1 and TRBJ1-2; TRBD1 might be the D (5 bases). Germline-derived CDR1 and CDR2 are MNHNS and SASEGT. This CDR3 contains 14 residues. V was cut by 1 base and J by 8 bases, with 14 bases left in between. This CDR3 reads CASSEVGGAQGYTF. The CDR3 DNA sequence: TGTGCCAGCAGTGAAGTAGGCGGGGCACAGGGCTACACCTTC.

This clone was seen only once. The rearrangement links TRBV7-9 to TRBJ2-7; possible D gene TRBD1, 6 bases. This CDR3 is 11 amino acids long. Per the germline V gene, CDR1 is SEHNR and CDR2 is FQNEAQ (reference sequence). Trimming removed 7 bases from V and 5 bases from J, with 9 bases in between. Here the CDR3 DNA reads TGTGCCAGCACGAGGGGGAACGAGCAGTACTTC. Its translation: CASTRGNEQYF.

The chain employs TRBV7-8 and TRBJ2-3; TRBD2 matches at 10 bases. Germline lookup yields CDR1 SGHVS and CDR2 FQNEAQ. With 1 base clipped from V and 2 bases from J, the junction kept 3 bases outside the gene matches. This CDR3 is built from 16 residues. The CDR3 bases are TGTGCCAGCAGCTTAGGGACTAGCGGTACCACAGATACGCAGTATTTT. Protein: CASSLGTSGTTDTQYF.